Here is one T cell receptor beta chain with its context. Here immunoSEQ multiplex PCR was the method, and the copy in TCRdb shows in-frame clones only, minus some. Of about 170,000 clones detected, approximately 90% appear once; the ten largest clones hold roughly 5.3%. The data stem from a study of blood T cell repertoires in COVID-19. For the study at large: The United States, Italy and Spain supplied acute and convalescent COVID-19 samples. PBMCs, B-cell-depleted T cells, or T cells provided the cDNA or gDNA that made up the material.

Deletions cut 1 base from V and 3 bases from J, with 13 bases between. The CDR3 contains 16 residues. The germline gives CDR1 SEHNR, CDR2 FQNEAQ (reference sequence). What was sequenced was peripheral blood. The genes are TRBV7-9 and TRBJ2-1; the D gene is possibly TRBD1 (6 bases). The clonotype comes from a man aged 18 to 29 with COVID-19, enrolled during active disease. The CDR3 loop reads CASSLDLGQRYNEQFF. The DNA for the CDR3 is TGTGCCAGCAGCTTAGACCTGGGACAACGCTACAATGAGCAGTTCTTC.